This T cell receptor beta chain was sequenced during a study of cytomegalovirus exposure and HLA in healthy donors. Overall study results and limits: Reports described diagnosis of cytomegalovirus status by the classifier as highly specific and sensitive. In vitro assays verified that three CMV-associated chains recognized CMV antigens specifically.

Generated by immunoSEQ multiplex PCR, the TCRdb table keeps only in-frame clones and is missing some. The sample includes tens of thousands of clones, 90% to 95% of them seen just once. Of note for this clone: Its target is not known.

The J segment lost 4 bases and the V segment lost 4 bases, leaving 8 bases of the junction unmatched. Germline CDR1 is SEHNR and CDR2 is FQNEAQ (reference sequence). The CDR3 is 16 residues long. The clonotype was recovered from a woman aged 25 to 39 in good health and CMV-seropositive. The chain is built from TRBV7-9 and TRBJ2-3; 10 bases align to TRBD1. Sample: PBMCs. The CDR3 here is CASSSPTGGLADTQYF. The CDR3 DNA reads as TGTGCCAGCAGCTCCCCGACAGGGGGCCTTGCAGATACGCAGTATTTT. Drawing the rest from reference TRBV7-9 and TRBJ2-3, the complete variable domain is DTGVSQNPRHKITKRGQNVTFRCDPISEHNRLYWYRQTLGQGPEFLTYFQNEAQLEKSRLLSDRFSAERPKGSFSTLEIQRTEQGDSAMYLCASSSPTGGLADTQYFGPGTRLTVL.